This T cell receptor beta chain was sequenced in a study of T cell responses to AZD1222 COVID-19 vaccine. Whole-study context: Pooling of second doses given at about 4 or about 12 weeks was done.

This clone was seen only a few times. What it binds is not known. Clones were read by immunoSEQ multiplex PCR, and TCRdb kept only the in-frame ones, dropping some. The repertoire holds more than 250,000 clones, with roughly 93% as singletons. Whole-study results and caveats: Spike-specific TCR breadth and depth both grew after two AZD1222 doses. Nearly half of spike-specific TCRs reportedly target variant regions that are unmutated in the B.1.351 and B.1.1.7 variants.

The CDR3 loop spans 14 amino acids. V dropped 3 bases and J dropped 7 bases, with 10 bases sitting between them. Germline CDR1 MDHEN, CDR2 SYDVKM. The sequence came from an adult in good health. Specimen: peripheral blood, collected on day 0 of AZD1222 vaccination. This sequence joins TRBV28 and TRBJ1-6; D gene unclear. CDR3 DNA sequence: TGTGCCAGCAGTTTTACAGTCGAGAATTCACCCCTCCACTTT. It specifies CASSFTVENSPLHF.